Listed below are T cell receptor beta chains from one sample, sequenced in a study of early T cells in non-severe SARS-CoV-2 infection. TCRdb fed the 5' RACE reads into MiXCR, producing one record per CDR3 protein. In the table there are just under 45,000 distinct CDR3 sequences, about 11% of which are singletons. Sequencing was performed on whole blood. Receptor source: an adult who was a healthcare worker with PCR-confirmed SARS-CoV-2 infection or an uninfected control (not recorded which). Each CDR3 is given with its conserved first and last residue. Each record gives: D gene, V gene, J gene, clone size, CDR3 protein, CDR3 DNA. A D gene is named only where the DNA matches it firmly. Expanded clones get a size class; other rows say once, few or many, or leave the size out.

TRBD1,TRBV10-2,TRBJ2-7,.,CASLRQGAYEQYF,TGCGCCAGCCTTAGACAGGGGGCGTACGAGCAGTACTTC
TRBD1,TRBV20-1,TRBJ2-7,.,CSARDSGTGIHEQYF,TGCAGTGCTAGAGACTCCGGGACAGGGATTCACGAGCAGTACTTC
.,TRBV6-1,TRBJ1-5,few,CASVPTGYSNQPQHF,TGTGCCAGCGTTCCGACTGGTTATAGCAATCAGCCCCAGCATTTT
TRBD2,TRBV6-2/TRBV6-3,TRBJ2-1,many,CAITSGVEQFF,TGTGCCATAACTAGCGGGGTTGAGCAGTTCTTC
TRBD1,TRBV6-5,TRBJ1-6,few,CASSYRTGVDNSPLHF,TGTGCCAGCAGTTACAGGACAGGGGTGGATAATTCACCCCTCCACTTT
.,TRBV6-2/TRBV6-3,TRBJ1-2,many,CASTSPNAGLNYGYTF,TGTGCCAGCACCTCCCCCAACGCGGGGCTCAACTATGGCTACACCTTC
.,TRBV6-5,TRBJ1-5,medium-sized,CASSSRGIVQGDQPQHF,TGTGCCAGTTCCTCGAGGGGGATAGTACAAGGTGATCAGCCCCAGCATTTT
TRBD2,TRBV6-6,TRBJ2-5,many,CASSGLAGGKHQETQYF,TGTGCCAGCAGTGGACTAGCGGGGGGGAAACATCAAGAGACCCAGTACTTC
.,TRBV6-5,TRBJ1-1,.,CASSFPGAGTEAFF,TGTGCCAGCAGTTTCCCCGGGGCCGGCACTGAAGCTTTCTTT
TRBD1,TRBV7-3,TRBJ1-2,.,CASSPSSRDRAGYTF,TGTGCCAGCAGCCCCAGTTCCCGGGACAGGGCTGGCTACACCTTC
TRBD2,TRBV7-9,TRBJ2-3,.,CASSLRLAGGQDTQYF,TGTGCCAGCAGCTTAAGACTAGCGGGGGGGCAAGATACGCAGTATTTT
.,TRBV6-5,TRBJ1-1,.,CASSSLAPTEAFF,TGTGCCAGCAGTTCGCTCGCCCCCACTGAAGCTTTCTTT
TRBD1,TRBV19,TRBJ2-1,.,CASTRDRDEQFF,TGTGCCAGTACCCGTGACAGGGATGAGCAGTTCTTC
.,TRBV6-2/TRBV6-3,TRBJ2-7,few,CASSKERYYEQYF,TGTGCCAGCAGTAAGGAGCGCTACTACGAGCAGTACTTC
TRBD2,TRBV12-3/TRBV12-4,TRBJ2-1,many,CASSLGGGEQFF,TGTGCCAGCAGTTTGGGGGGGGGTGAGCAGTTCTTC
.,TRBV9,TRBJ1-3,few,CASSPSAGGYTIYF,TGTGCCAGCAGCCCTTCAGCGGGCGGGTACACCATATATTTT
.,TRBV5-1,TRBJ2-1,many,CASSLGEYEQFF,TGCGCCAGCAGCTTGGGGGAATATGAGCAGTTCTTC